This T cell receptor beta chain was retrieved from a study of CD8 T cells in Susac syndrome. The RNA, about 0.45 to 1 ug, was put through reverse transcription using random hexamers. Multiplex immunoSEQ PCR targeted 54 Vbeta and 13 Jbeta TCR beta segments. TCRdb called the immunoSEQ multiplex PCR reads again in MiXCR, with one record for every CDR3 protein. Among about 200,000 distinct CDR3 sequences listed, approximately 95% were seen once. Sequencing of TCR beta was carried out in blood CD8+ and CD4+ T cells. Negative magnetic isolation gave CD8+ and CD4+ cells; FACS enriched CD8+ TEMRA. The CDR3 has 13 residues. The V end was cut by 1 base, the J end by 4 bases, with 4 bases between. The germline V gene has CDR1 LNHNV and CDR2 YYDKDF (reference sequence).

This receptor was taken from a human donor with multiple sclerosis. The chain combines TRBV15 with TRBJ2-2; D is unclear. Sequencing input: CD4+ T cells from PBMCs. The CDR3 here is CATSRGRTGELFF. DNA of the CDR3: TGTGCCACCAGCAGAGGACGCACCGGGGAGCTGTTTTTT.